Following are 2 T cell receptor beta chains from one sample sequenced in a study of Ad26.COV2.S vaccination and SARS-CoV-2 variants. The treatment was: 19 received Ad26.COV2.S at low or high dose, single or two shots; five or six received placebo; per-sample allocation not given. The study sampled participants on day 63 after the first vaccine or placebo injection. This table comes from immunoSEQ multiplex PCR, and its TCRdb copy is limited to in-frame clones, with some not included. In the table there are 300,000 to 400,000 clones, roughly 91% of which are singletons. The material was peripheral blood, obtained in a trial of Ad26.COV2.S vaccine versus placebo. These receptors were taken from a person between 18 and 65 years old who received the Ad26.COV2.S COVID-19 vaccine or a placebo.

This clone was seen a handful of times. V and J are TRBV7-2 and TRBJ2-5, with a weak D call TRBD2 (7 bases). The CDR3 has 15 amino acids. Per germline, CDR1 SGHTA and CDR2 FQGNSA. The V end lost 5 bases, the J end lost 0 bases, and 13 bases lay between the germline ends. The CDR3 DNA sequence: TGTGCCAGCAGCCCGGGGGGCTTATACCAAGAGACCCAGTACTTC. Residues: CASSPGGLYQETQYF.

This clone was recorded only once. The chain carries TRBV7-9 and TRBJ2-5; TRBD2 matches at 8 bases. With 6 bases clipped from V and 5 bases from J, the junction kept 2 bases outside the gene matches. The CDR3 length is 12 residues. CDR1 and CDR2 from the germline V gene are SEHNR and FQNEAQ (reference sequence). The CDR3 nucleotides are TGTGCCAGCAGACCTAGCGGGGAGACCCAGTACTTC. This sequence encodes CASRPSGETQYF.